This entry features one T cell receptor beta chain sequence. The data belong to a study of neoadjuvant anti-PD-1 for oral cavity cancer. CDR3 length: 13 amino acids. The germline gives CDR1 SGHRS, CDR2 YFSETQ. V was clipped by 6 bases and J by 2 bases, with 12 bases between them. Clones were read by immunoSEQ multiplex PCR, and TCRdb kept only the in-frame ones, dropping some. The sample has roughly 40,000 clones, 77% seen once. This sample's time point: after neoadjuvant nivolumab, at surgical resection. The sequence came from a person aged 35-79 years with oral cavity squamous cell carcinoma. J is TRBJ2-7 and V is TRBV5-1, with no clear D. The specimen was PBMCs, collected after nivolumab (anti-PD-1) treatment. Here the CDR3 DNA reads TGCGCCAGCACCCAGGAACCCACCTACGAGCAGTACTTC. Its translation is CASTQEPTYEQYF. Drawing the rest from reference TRBV5-1 and TRBJ2-7, the complete variable domain is KAGVTQTPRYLIKTRGQQVTLSCSPISGHRSVSWYQQTPGQGLQFLFEYFSETQRNKGNFPGRFSGRQFSNSRSEMNVSTLELGDSALYLCASTQEPTYEQYFGPGTRLTVT.